Listed below are T cell receptor beta chains from one sample, sequenced in a study of T-cell memory formation after mild COVID-19. One entry per CDR3 protein, called by TCRdb with MiXCR from the 5' RACE reads. The table records about 260,000 distinct CDR3 sequences, approximately 8% of them present only once. Sequenced input: PBMCs or a T cell subset sorted from them (not recorded which). Every receptor here comes from a man aged 18 to 29 who had mild COVID-19 (a few samples of this study predate the infection). Cell type and time point are not known. Each CDR3 is given with its conserved first and last residue. D genes are given only for firm matches. Rows may omit the clone size; those that give it use once, few, many or a size class.

d_gene	v_gene	j_gene	abundance	CDR3aa	CDR3nt
-	TRBV20-1	TRBJ2-1	few	CSATGRLGSSYNEQFF	TGCAGTGCAACCGGCCGACTTGGGAGCTCCTACAATGAGCAGTTCTTC
TRBD2	TRBV3-1	TRBJ2-3	-	CASSQYAGGSGASGMADTQYF	TGTGCCAGCAGCCAATACGCCGGGGGAAGCGGGGCGTCGGGTATGGCAGATACGCAGTATTTT
-	TRBV20-1	TRBJ1-1	-	CSARGAREAFF	TGCAGTGCTAGGGGGGCCAGGGAAGCTTTCTTT
TRBD2	TRBV10-1	TRBJ2-3	-	CASSGAGERDTQYF	TGCGCCAGCAGTGGGGCGGGGGAGAGAGATACGCAGTATTTT
-	TRBV7-8	TRBJ2-2	-	CASSQASGPAGELFF	TGTGCCAGCAGCCAAGCATCGGGGCCGGCCGGGGAGCTGTTTTTT
TRBD1	TRBV12-5	TRBJ2-7	few	CASGLGRPGQGVGKQYF	TGTGCTAGTGGTTTGGGACGACCGGGACAGGGGGTTGGTAAGCAGTACTTC
-	TRBV3-1	TRBJ1-3	few	CASRTTGAGNTIYF	TGTGCCAGCAGGACCACGGGGGCAGGAAACACCATATATTTT
-	TRBV7-2	TRBJ2-2	-	CASSSSRVNTGELFF	TGTGCCAGCAGCTCCTCCAGGGTTAACACCGGGGAGCTGTTTTTT
-	TRBV7-9	TRBJ2-6	-	CASSLTGYSGANVLTF	TGTGCCAGCAGCTTGACAGGCTATTCTGGGGCCAACGTCCTGACTTTC
-	TRBV20-1	TRBJ1-1	-	CSARQGGGNTEAFF	TGCAGTGCTAGGCAAGGGGGGGGAAACACTGAAGCTTTCTTT
-	TRBV4-2	TRBJ1-1	-	CASSQDMGGGMNTEAFF	TGTGCCAGCAGCCAAGATATGGGGGGCGGAATGAACACTGAAGCTTTCTTT
TRBD2	TRBV5-6	TRBJ2-3	many	CASSITPGRGVSEDTQYF	TGTGCCAGCAGCATCACTCCCGGGCGGGGGGTATCTGAGGATACGCAGTATTTT
-	TRBV29-1	TRBJ2-5	many	CSVGYTRETQYF	TGCAGCGTTGGATACACCCGAGAGACCCAGTACTTC